The rows below give T cell receptor beta chains drawn from one sample of a study of T-cell memory formation after mild COVID-19. TCRdb fed the 5' RACE reads into MiXCR, producing one record per CDR3 protein. The sample includes around 310,000 distinct CDR3 sequences, less than 25% seen only once; the top ten take roughly 23%. Sequenced: PBMCs or a T cell subset sorted from them (not recorded which). The receptor source for this set is a man aged 18 to 29 who had mild COVID-19 (a few samples of this study predate the infection). Cell type and time point are not known. CDR3s include the opening cysteine and the closing phenylalanine or tryptophan. A D gene is named only where the DNA matches it firmly. Not every row has a clone size; where given, it reads once, few, many or a size class.

>many|TRBV5-5|NA|TRBJ1-1
CASSLGRIPEKEAFF
TGTGCCAGCAGCTTGGGACGAATACCAGAAAAGGAAGCTTTCTTT
>many|TRBV4-3|NA|TRBJ2-5
CASSQDITGWETQYF
TGCGCCAGCAGCCAAGATATTACAGGGTGGGAGACCCAGTACTTC
>NA|TRBV20-1|NA|TRBJ2-7
CSASRSSYEQYF
TGCAGTGCTAGTCGGAGCTCCTACGAGCAGTACTTC
>NA|TRBV20-1|TRBD1|TRBJ1-2
CSASEHGQGYGYTF
TGCAGTGCTAGCGAGCACGGACAGGGGTATGGCTACACCTTC
>few|TRBV4-1|TRBD2|TRBJ2-3
CASSRLVSGGTDTQYF
TGCGCCAGCAGCCGACTTGTTAGCGGGGGCACAGATACGCAGTATTTT
>NA|TRBV5-4|NA|TRBJ2-5
CASSLAQTETQYF
TGTGCCAGCAGCTTGGCCCAGACAGAGACCCAGTACTTC
>few|TRBV7-9|TRBD1|TRBJ2-1
CASSSWDREEGQFF
TGTGCCAGCAGCTCCTGGGACAGGGAAGAAGGGCAGTTCTTC
>NA|TRBV7-9|NA|TRBJ2-7
CASSRLGTNYEQYF
TGTGCCAGCAGCCGACTGGGGACAAACTACGAGCAGTACTTC
>few|TRBV4-2|NA|TRBJ2-3
CASSQGHPATDTQYF
TGTGCCAGCAGCCAGGGTCACCCTGCCACAGATACGCAGTATTTT
>NA|TRBV7-2|NA|TRBJ2-1
CASSLGTLPVEQFF
TGTGCCAGCAGCCTAGGGACTCTTCCTGTTGAGCAGTTCTTC
>few|TRBV6-5|TRBD2|TRBJ2-3
CASSRLGRGGSGDTQYF
TGTGCCAGCAGTCGCCTTGGGCGGGGGGGCTCGGGAGATACGCAGTATTTT
>many|TRBV28|NA|TRBJ2-3
CASSLFQDTQYF
TGTGCCAGCAGTTTATTCCAAGATACGCAGTATTTT
>few|TRBV6-6|NA|TRBJ2-7
CASSPIMGEQYF
TGTGCCAGCAGCCCGATAATGGGAGAGCAGTACTTC
>NA|TRBV7-2|NA|TRBJ2-7
CASSLWYEQYF
TGTGCCAGCAGCTTGTGGTACGAGCAGTACTTC
>few|TRBV24-1|NA|TRBJ2-3
CATSGLVRDTQYF
TGTGCCACCAGTGGACTAGTTCGAGATACGCAGTATTTT
>few|TRBV6-6|NA|TRBJ1-2
CASRITGNGYTF
TGTGCCAGCAGAATTACAGGGAATGGCTACACCTTC
>few|TRBV18|NA|TRBJ1-5
CASSPSQSNQPQHF
TGTGCCAGCTCACCGAGTCAGTCCAATCAGCCCCAGCATTTT
>NA|TRBV6-5|NA|TRBJ2-1
CASSYSTGPGSYNEQFF
TGTGCCAGCAGTTACTCGACTGGCCCCGGCTCCTACAATGAGCAGTTCTTC
>NA|TRBV7-6|TRBD1|TRBJ2-3
CASSLPGQGTDTQYF
TGTGCCAGCAGCCTCCCGGGACAGGGCACAGATACGCAGTATTTT
>few|TRBV4-3|NA|TRBJ2-7
CASSQDVGQVNGF
TGCGCCAGCAGCCAAGATGTAGGGCAGGTGAATGGCTTC
>NA|TRBV19|NA|TRBJ2-3
CASSIRTRTDTQYF
TGTGCCAGTAGTATACGAACGCGCACAGATACGCAGTATTTT
>NA|TRBV29-1|NA|TRBJ2-1
CSVFIRNEQFF
TGCAGCGTTTTTATCCGGAATGAGCAGTTCTTC
>few|TRBV4-3|NA|TRBJ2-2
CASSQDWTVPNTGELFF
TGCGCCAGCAGCCAAGATTGGACAGTCCCGAACACCGGGGAGCTGTTTTTT
>many|TRBV3-1|NA|TRBJ2-7
CASSQATYEQYF
TGTGCCAGCAGCCAGGCCACCTACGAGCAGTACTTC
>few|TRBV20-1|NA|TRBJ2-5
CSAKSGQRETQYF
TGCAGTGCCAAATCCGGACAGCGGGAGACCCAGTACTTC
>NA|TRBV24-1|NA|TRBJ2-1
CATSVRLGEDEQFF
TGTGCCACCAGTGTTCGCCTTGGGGAAGATGAGCAGTTCTTC
>few|TRBV12-3/TRBV12-4|NA|TRBJ2-1
CASSFRERDEQFF
TGTGCCAGCAGTTTCAGAGAGAGAGATGAGCAGTTCTTC
>NA|TRBV12-3/TRBV12-4|NA|TRBJ1-4
CASTGGATNEKLFF
TGTGCCAGCACCGGGGGCGCAACTAATGAAAAACTGTTTTTT
>NA|TRBV7-2|NA|TRBJ1-5
CASSPAGLSNQPQHF
TGTGCCAGCTCGCCGGCAGGGCTTAGCAATCAGCCCCAGCATTTT
>NA|TRBV12-3/TRBV12-4|NA|TRBJ1-1
CASSFGAFAFF
TGTGCCAGCAGTTTTGGGGCATTCGCTTTCTTT
>few|TRBV10-2|TRBD2|TRBJ2-1
CASSVGSGVFNEQFF
TGCGCCAGCAGTGTGGGTAGCGGGGTCTTCAATGAGCAGTTCTTC
>NA|TRBV4-1|TRBD1|TRBJ2-1
CASSQLGQGGQFF
TGCGCCAGCAGCCAACTTGGACAGGGGGGGCAGTTCTTC
>many|TRBV7-9|NA|TRBJ1-1
CASSLQGRTEAFF
TGTGCCAGCAGCTTACAGGGGAGAACTGAAGCTTTCTTT
>NA|TRBV20-1|NA|TRBJ1-1
CSASEQGTEAFF
TGCAGTGCTAGTGAACAGGGTACTGAAGCTTTCTTT
>NA|TRBV9|TRBD1|TRBJ2-7
CASSETGGSYEQYF
TGTGCCAGCAGCGAGACAGGGGGCTCCTACGAGCAGTACTTC
>few|TRBV9|TRBD1|TRBJ1-6
CASSVALVTGANSPLHF
TGTGCCAGCAGCGTAGCTTTGGTGACAGGGGCTAATTCACCCCTCCACTTT
>NA|TRBV25-1|NA|TRBJ1-4
CASSEWRDFEEKLFF
TGTGCCAGCAGTGAATGGAGGGACTTCGAGGAAAAACTGTTTTTT
>few|TRBV18|NA|TRBJ2-5
CASLREQETQYF
TGTGCCAGCCTCAGGGAGCAAGAGACCCAGTACTTC
>NA|TRBV4-1|NA|TRBJ1-6
CASSLRGGAANSPLHF
TGCGCCAGCAGCCTGCGGGGGGGGGCGGCTAATTCACCCCTCCACTTT
>NA|TRBV7-6|TRBD1|TRBJ2-2
CASSPGTGGRGLPGELFF
TGTGCCAGCAGCCCCGGGACAGGGGGCAGGGGCCTACCGGGGGAGCTGTTTTTT
>NA|TRBV6-2/TRBV6-3|TRBD1|TRBJ1-1
CASSYLPGQGLEAFF
TGTGCCAGCAGTTACCTCCCCGGACAGGGTCTTGAAGCTTTCTTT
>NA|TRBV5-1|NA|TRBJ2-7
CASTLRTDSYEQYF
TGCGCCAGCACCCTCCGGACCGACTCGTACGAGCAGTACTTC
>few|TRBV7-9|NA|TRBJ2-5
CASSSDREGETQYF
TGTGCCAGCAGCTCGGACAGGGAGGGGGAGACCCAGTACTTC
>NA|TRBV24-1|NA|TRBJ2-3
CATQDGGRDTQYF
TGTGCCACTCAGGACGGGGGCCGGGATACGCAGTATTTT
>few|TRBV7-9|NA|TRBJ1-4
CASSRTLHDQGKLFF
TGTGCCAGCAGCCGAACTCTCCACGACCAGGGAAAACTGTTTTTT
>NA|TRBV20-1|TRBD2|TRBJ2-3
CSASLAGATDTQYF
TGCAGTGCTAGTCTAGCGGGGGCCACAGATACGCAGTATTTT
>many|TRBV4-3|NA|TRBJ2-3
CASSQAGRGDTQYF
TGCGCCAGCAGCCAAGCTGGGAGAGGAGATACGCAGTATTTT
>NA|TRBV5-1|NA|TRBJ1-6
CASSLQTSYNSPLHF
TGCGCCAGCAGCTTGCAGACTAGTTATAATTCACCCCTCCACTTT
>few|TRBV7-8|NA|TRBJ2-3
CASSLARGQTLSTDTQYF
TGTGCCAGCAGCTTAGCGCGGGGCCAGACCCTTAGCACAGATACGCAGTATTTT
>few|TRBV6-6|NA|TRBJ2-2
CASTITSAGTGELFF
TGTGCCAGCACCATAACGTCCGCAGGGACCGGGGAGCTGTTTTTT
>NA|TRBV5-1|NA|TRBJ1-1
CASSFHRANTEAFF
TGCGCCAGCAGCTTCCACAGAGCGAACACTGAAGCTTTCTTT